These 29 T cell receptor beta chains originate from one sample sequenced in a study of T cells expressing NK-cell markers. Reanalyzing the 5' RACE reads, TCRdb keeps one entry per CDR3 protein, without DNA. This sample's table reports approximately 440,000 distinct CDR3 sequences. Sequencing used blood T cells: a sorted CD56 or NKG2C T cell subset, CD4+ or CD8+ T cells, or bulk PBMC T cells (not recorded which). The receptors shown here come from a woman aged 50 to 65 in good health.

This rearrangement joins TRBV20-1 to TRBJ2-7; the TCRdb D gene call, TRBD2, has no DNA to confirm it. This CDR3 is built from 16 residues. From germline, CDR1 is DFQATT and CDR2 SNEGSKA (reference sequence). The CDR3 protein is CSARRPGLAGGDEQYF.

CDR3 protein: CASSSNSAGGGYTF. This sequence joins TRBV12-3 or TRBV12-4 and TRBJ1-2. The CDR3 totals 14 residues.

The chain carries TRBV15 and TRBJ2-5; TCRdb's D call, TRBD1, is unchecked because there is no DNA. The V gene's germline CDR1 is LNHNV and CDR2 YYDKDF (reference sequence). This CDR3 region has 15 residues. The CDR3 sequence is CATSRGRGLGETQYF.

CDR3 sequence reads: CATRAGQGFQETQYF. This chain uses TRBV15 with TRBJ2-5; TCRdb indicates TRBD1, and absent DNA this call remains unverified. The germline V gene encodes CDR1 LNHNV and CDR2 YYDKDF (reference sequence). There are 15 residues in the CDR3.

The J gene is TRBJ2-5, the V gene TRBV29-1; the TCRdb D gene call, TRBD1, has no DNA to confirm it. The CDR3 consists of 13 residues. Per the germline V gene, CDR1 is SQVTM and CDR2 is ANQGSEA. The CDR3 protein is CSIGQGIWETQYF.

The chain recombines TRBV5-1 with TRBJ2-5. The CDR3 has 14 residues. The germline gives CDR1 SGHRS, CDR2 YFSETQ. This chain's CDR3 is CASRQEPFEETQYF.

This chain connects TRBV5-5 to TRBJ2-7; TCRdb's D call of TRBD1 is untestable without DNA. This CDR3 has 14 residues. Germline V CDR1 and CDR2: SGHKS, YYEKEE (reference sequence). This CDR3 is CASSLGLGPYEQYF.

This chain links TRBV24-1 with TRBJ2-5; TCRdb's D call, TRBD1, is unchecked because there is no DNA. Germline-derived CDR1 and CDR2 are KGHDR and SFDVKD. The CDR3 extends over 16 amino acids. The chain's CDR3 is CATSDLGGTGRETQYF.

The V and J genes are TRBV20-1 and TRBJ2-3; TCRdb's assignment of TRBD2 cannot be checked, as there is no DNA. CDR3 length: 16 amino acids. Germline assignment: CDR1 DFQATT and CDR2 SNEGSKA (reference sequence). CDR3 in amino acids: CSAKPRGLAGTDTQYF.

The gene calls are TRBV1 and TRBJ1-3; TCRdb's D call, TRBD1, is unchecked because there is no DNA. TRBV1 is termed a pseudogene. There are 19 residues in the CDR3. The CDR3 is CTSSQSFPQCAGFGNTIYF.

The chain carries TRBV24-1 and TRBJ2-3; TCRdb picks TRBD1, but there is no DNA to check that call. Germline loops: CDR1 KGHDR, CDR2 SFDVKD. The CDR3 is 14 residues long. CDR3 loop: CATSDLGRGDTQYF.

This chain uses TRBV12-5 with TRBJ2-7. The germline CDR1 and CDR2 sequences are LGHNT and FRNRAP. The CDR3 has 13 amino acids. This CDR3 is CASGSDRLYEQYF.

The chain recombines TRBV4-1 with TRBJ2-7; the TCRdb D gene call, TRBD1, has no DNA to confirm it. From germline, CDR1 is MGHRA and CDR2 YSYEKL. The CDR3 consists of 17 residues. The CDR3 sequence is CASSQETVGVTSYEQYF.

The chain recombines TRBV24-1 with TRBJ2-5. The germline V gene has CDR1 KGHDR and CDR2 SFDVKD. CDR3 length equals 13 residues. CDR3 loop: CATSVRSQETQYF.

The chain combines TRBV5-1 with TRBJ1-4; TCRdb gives TRBD1 as the D gene, but with no DNA this cannot be confirmed. The CDR3 length is 15 residues. Looked up from germline, CDR1 is SGHRS and CDR2 is YFSETQ. CDR3 sequence: CASSQVPGQGWELFF.

The chain links TRBV11-2 to TRBJ2-5; as DNA is missing, the TRBD1 call by TCRdb cannot be tested. The CDR3 spans 14 residues. Germline V gene lookup returns CDR1 SGHAT and CDR2 FQNNGV. CDR3 in amino acids: CASSLRQGFETQYF. Filled out from reference TRBV11-2 and TRBJ2-5, the complete variable domain reads EAGVAQSPRYKIIEKRQSVAFWCNPISGHATLYWYQQILGQGPKLLIQFQNNGVVDDSQLPKDRFSAERLKGVDSTLKIQPAKLEDSAVYLCASSLRQGFETQYFGPGTRLLVL.

The rearrangement joins TRBV11-3 to TRBJ2-3; TCRdb's D call of TRBD2 is untestable without DNA. The CDR3 totals 16 residues. Germline V gene sequence: CDR1 SGHNT, CDR2 YENEEA. The CDR3 reads CASSLLAGGRTDTQYF.

The rearrangement links TRBV6-1 to TRBJ2-3; absent DNA, TCRdb's TRBD1 call cannot be checked. Germline V gene sequence: CDR1 MNHNS, CDR2 SASEGT. This CDR3 spans 16 amino acids. The CDR3: CASSGDRVEDSDTQYF.

CDR3 sequence: CASSLMSPQDEQFF. J is TRBJ2-1 and V is TRBV5-4; the TCRdb D gene call, TRBD2, has no DNA to confirm it. Germline V gene sequence: CDR1 SGHNT, CDR2 YYREEE (reference sequence). CDR3 length equals 14 residues.

The V and J genes are TRBV19 and TRBJ1-1. Germline V CDR1 and CDR2: LNHDA, SQIVND (reference sequence). This CDR3 is 17 amino acids long. This CDR3 is CASSIDAPRGPADQAFF.

The chain employs TRBV24-1 and TRBJ2-1; TCRdb lists TRBD2, though no DNA is available to test this call. Germline V lookup: CDR1 KGHDR, CDR2 SFDVKD. This CDR3 is 15 amino acids long. Here the CDR3 reads CATSGVAGGYNEQFF.

The rearrangement joins TRBV4-1 to TRBJ1-2. Looked up from germline, CDR1 is MGHRA and CDR2 is YSYEKL. CDR3 length: 14 amino acids. CDR3 sequence: CASKDPEGFYGYTF.

The J gene is TRBJ2-3, the V gene TRBV11-2. The germline V gene encodes CDR1 SGHAT and CDR2 FQNNGV. This CDR3 region has 13 residues. The CDR3 is CASSLGTKDTQYF.

The rearrangement uses TRBV24-1 and TRBJ2-1; TCRdb proposes TRBD1, but this gene call is untestable without DNA. The CDR3 is made up of 14 amino acids. From germline, CDR1 is KGHDR and CDR2 SFDVKD. The CDR3 protein is CATSDLNKGPGQFF.

The CDR3 spells CASRSSQTYNEQFF. The chain employs TRBV19 and TRBJ2-1; TCRdb's assignment of TRBD2 cannot be checked, as there is no DNA. The CDR3 loop spans 14 amino acids. Germline V gene lookup returns CDR1 LNHDA and CDR2 SQIVND (reference sequence).

The V and J genes are TRBV5-6 and TRBJ1-5; TCRdb's D call of TRBD1 is untestable without DNA. CDR1 is SGHDT and CDR2 is YYEEEE in the germline V gene. This CDR3 is 13 amino acids long. The CDR3 sequence is CASSGRGMQPQHF.

The chain is built from TRBV12-3 or TRBV12-4 and TRBJ2-3; TCRdb outputs TRBD1, but without DNA this stays unchecked. This CDR3 comprises 16 residues. The CDR3 reads CASSLARKGQGDTQYF.

This chain uses TRBV19 with TRBJ2-1. The CDR3 is made up of 18 amino acids. Germline CDR1 LNHDA, CDR2 SQIVND (reference sequence). CDR3 loop: CASSMEGNRTQFHNEQFF.

V gene TRBV10-2 combines with J gene TRBJ1-2. CDR1 and CDR2 (germline): WSHSY, SAAADI. CDR3 length: 13 residues. CDR3 protein: CASGRTFDYGYTF.